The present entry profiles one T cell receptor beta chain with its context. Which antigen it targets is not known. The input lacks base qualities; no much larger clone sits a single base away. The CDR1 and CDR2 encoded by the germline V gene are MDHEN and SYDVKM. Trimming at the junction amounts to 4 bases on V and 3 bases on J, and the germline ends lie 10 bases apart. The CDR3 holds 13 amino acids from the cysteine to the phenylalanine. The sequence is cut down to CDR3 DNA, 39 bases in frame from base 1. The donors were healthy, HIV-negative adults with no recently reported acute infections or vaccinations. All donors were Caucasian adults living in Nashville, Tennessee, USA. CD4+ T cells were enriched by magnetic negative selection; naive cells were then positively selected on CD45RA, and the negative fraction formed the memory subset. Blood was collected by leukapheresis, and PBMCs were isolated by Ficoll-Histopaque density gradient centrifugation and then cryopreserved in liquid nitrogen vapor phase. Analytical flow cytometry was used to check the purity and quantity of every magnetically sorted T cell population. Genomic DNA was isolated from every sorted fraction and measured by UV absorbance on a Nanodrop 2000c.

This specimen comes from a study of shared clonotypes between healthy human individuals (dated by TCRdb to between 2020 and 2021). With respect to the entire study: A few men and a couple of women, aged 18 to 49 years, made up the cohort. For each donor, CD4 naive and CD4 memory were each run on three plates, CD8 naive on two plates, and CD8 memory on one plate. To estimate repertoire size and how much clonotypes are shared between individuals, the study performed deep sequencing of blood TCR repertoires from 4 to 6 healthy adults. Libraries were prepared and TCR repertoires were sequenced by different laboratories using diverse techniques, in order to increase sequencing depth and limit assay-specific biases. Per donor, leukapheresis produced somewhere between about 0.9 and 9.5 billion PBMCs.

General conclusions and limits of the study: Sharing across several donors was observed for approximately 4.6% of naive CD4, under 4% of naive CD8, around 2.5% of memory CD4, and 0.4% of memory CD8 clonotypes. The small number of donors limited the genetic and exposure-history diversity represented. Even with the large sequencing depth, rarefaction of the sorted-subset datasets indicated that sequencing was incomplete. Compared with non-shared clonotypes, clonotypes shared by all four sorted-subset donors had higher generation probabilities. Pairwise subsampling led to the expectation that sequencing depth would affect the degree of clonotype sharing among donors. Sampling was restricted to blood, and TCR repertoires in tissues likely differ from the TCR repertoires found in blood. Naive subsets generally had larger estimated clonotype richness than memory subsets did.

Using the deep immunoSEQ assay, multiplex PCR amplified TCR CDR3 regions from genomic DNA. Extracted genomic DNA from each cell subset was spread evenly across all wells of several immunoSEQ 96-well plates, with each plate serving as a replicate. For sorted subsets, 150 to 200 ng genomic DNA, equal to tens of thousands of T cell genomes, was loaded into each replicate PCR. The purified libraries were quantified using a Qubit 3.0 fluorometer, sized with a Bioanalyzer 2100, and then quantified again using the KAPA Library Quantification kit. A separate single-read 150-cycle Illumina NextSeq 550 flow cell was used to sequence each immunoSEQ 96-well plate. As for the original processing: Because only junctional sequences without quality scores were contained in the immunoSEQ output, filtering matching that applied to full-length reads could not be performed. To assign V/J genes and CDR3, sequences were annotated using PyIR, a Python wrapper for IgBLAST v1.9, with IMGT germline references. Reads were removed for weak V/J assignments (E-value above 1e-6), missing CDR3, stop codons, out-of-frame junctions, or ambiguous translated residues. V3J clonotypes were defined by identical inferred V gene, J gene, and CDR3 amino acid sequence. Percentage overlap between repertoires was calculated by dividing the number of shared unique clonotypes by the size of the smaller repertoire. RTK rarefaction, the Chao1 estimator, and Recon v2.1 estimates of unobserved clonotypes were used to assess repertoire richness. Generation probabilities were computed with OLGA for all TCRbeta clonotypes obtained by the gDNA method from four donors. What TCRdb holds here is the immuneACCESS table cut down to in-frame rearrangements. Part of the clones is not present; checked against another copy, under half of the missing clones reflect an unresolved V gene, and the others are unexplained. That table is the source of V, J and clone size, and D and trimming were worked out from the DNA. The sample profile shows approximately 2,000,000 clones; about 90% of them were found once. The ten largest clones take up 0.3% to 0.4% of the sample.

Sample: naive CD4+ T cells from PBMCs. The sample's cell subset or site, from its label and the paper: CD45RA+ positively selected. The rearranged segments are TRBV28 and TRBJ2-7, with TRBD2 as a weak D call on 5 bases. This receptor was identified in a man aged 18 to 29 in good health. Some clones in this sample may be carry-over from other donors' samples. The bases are TGTGCCAGCAGTTCCGGGAATTTCTACGAGCAGTACTTC. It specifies CASSSGNFYEQYF.